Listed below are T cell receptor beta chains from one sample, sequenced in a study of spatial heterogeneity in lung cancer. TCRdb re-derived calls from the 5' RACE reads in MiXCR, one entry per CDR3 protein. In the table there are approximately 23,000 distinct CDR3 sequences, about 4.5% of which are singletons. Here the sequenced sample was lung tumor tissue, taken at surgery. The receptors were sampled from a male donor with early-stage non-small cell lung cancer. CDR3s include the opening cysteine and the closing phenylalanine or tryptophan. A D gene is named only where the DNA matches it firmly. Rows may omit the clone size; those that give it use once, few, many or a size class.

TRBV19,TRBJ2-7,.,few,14,CASSISGGPYEQYF,TGTGCCAGTAGTATAAGCGGCGGCCCTTACGAGCAGTACTTC
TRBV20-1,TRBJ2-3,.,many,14,CSASPTVFTDTQYF,TGCAGTGCTAGTCCGACAGTTTTCACAGATACGCAGTATTTT
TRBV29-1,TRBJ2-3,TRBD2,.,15,CSVDTGLAGEDTQYF,TGCAGCGTTGATACGGGACTAGCGGGAGAGGATACGCAGTATTTT
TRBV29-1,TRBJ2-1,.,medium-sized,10,CSVLDHEQFF,TGCAGCGTCTTAGATCATGAGCAGTTCTTC
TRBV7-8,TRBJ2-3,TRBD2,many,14,CASRRGNPADTQYF,TGTGCCAGCAGGCGGGGGAACCCCGCAGATACGCAGTATTTT
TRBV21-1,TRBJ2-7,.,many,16,CASKGTKASITYEQYF,TGTGCCAGCAAGGGGACTAAGGCTAGCATAACCTACGAGCAGTACTTC
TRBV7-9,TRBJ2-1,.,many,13,CASWDGLGDEQFF,TGTGCCAGCTGGGACGGGTTAGGCGATGAGCAGTTCTTC
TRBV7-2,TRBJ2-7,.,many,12,CASSLFGYEQYF,TGTGCCAGCAGCTTATTTGGCTACGAGCAGTACTTC
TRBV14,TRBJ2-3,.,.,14,CASSQGVVSDTQYF,TGTGCCAGCAGCCAAGGGGTCGTGTCAGATACGCAGTATTTT
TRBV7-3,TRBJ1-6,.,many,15,CASSPQGIYNSPLHF,TGTGCCAGCAGCCCCCAGGGAATCTATAATTCACCCCTCCACTTT
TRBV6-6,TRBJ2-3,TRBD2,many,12,CASLAATDTQYF,TGTGCCAGCCTAGCGGCCACAGATACGCAGTATTTT
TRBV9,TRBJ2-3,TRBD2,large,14,CASSVREGGDTQYF,TGTGCCAGCAGCGTCAGGGAGGGAGGAGATACGCAGTATTTT
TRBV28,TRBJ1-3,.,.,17,CASSLVHQGSSGNTIYF,TGTGCCAGCAGTTTAGTCCACCAGGGGAGCTCTGGAAACACCATATATTTT
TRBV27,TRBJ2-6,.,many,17,CASSLFFLTSGANVLTF,TGTGCCAGCAGTTTATTTTTCTTGACATCTGGGGCCAACGTCCTGACTTTC
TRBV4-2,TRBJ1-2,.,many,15,CASSQEAQGWYGYTF,TGTGCCAGCAGCCAAGAAGCGCAGGGGTGGTATGGCTACACCTTC
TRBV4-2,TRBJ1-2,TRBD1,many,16,CASSQDWTGGSYGYTF,TGTGCCAGCAGCCAAGATTGGACAGGGGGTTCCTATGGCTACACCTTC
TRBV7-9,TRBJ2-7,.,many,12,CASSRQPPHQYF,TGTGCCAGCAGCAGGCAACCGCCACATCAGTACTTC
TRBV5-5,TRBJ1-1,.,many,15,CASSLVEAGASPAFF,TGTGCCAGCAGCTTGGTTGAGGCGGGAGCATCACCAGCTTTCTTT
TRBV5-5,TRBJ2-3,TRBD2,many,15,CASSSSGGATDTQYF,TGTGCCAGCAGCTCTAGCGGGGGGGCGACAGATACGCAGTATTTT
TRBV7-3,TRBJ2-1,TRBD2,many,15,CASSLKAGGYNEQFF,TGTGCCAGCAGCTTAAAAGCGGGAGGGTACAATGAGCAGTTCTTC
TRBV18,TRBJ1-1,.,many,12,CASSPQGEEAFF,TGTGCCAGCTCACCACAGGGGGAGGAAGCTTTCTTT
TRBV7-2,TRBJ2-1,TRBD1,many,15,CASSQTGGFYNEQFF,TGTGCCAGCAGCCAAACAGGGGGGTTCTACAATGAGCAGTTCTTC
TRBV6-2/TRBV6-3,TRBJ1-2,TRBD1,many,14,CASNQVWTGYGYTF,TGTGCCAGCAACCAGGTTTGGACAGGCTATGGCTACACCTTC
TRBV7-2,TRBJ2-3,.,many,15,CASSPDYLSTDTQYF,TGTGCCAGCAGCCCGGACTACCTAAGCACAGATACGCAGTATTTT
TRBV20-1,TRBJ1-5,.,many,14,CSARGGGANQPQHF,TGCAGTGCTAGAGGGGGTGGGGCCAATCAGCCCCAGCATTTT
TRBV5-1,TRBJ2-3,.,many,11,CASKRTDTQYF,TGCGCCAGTAAAAGGACAGATACGCAGTATTTT
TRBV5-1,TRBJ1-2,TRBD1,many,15,CASSWGGTAEYGYTF,TGCGCCAGCAGCTGGGGTGGGACAGCGGAGTATGGCTACACCTTC
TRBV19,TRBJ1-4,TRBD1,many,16,CASSLGDRPTNEKLFF,TGTGCCAGTAGTCTGGGGGACAGACCAACTAATGAAAAACTGTTTTTT
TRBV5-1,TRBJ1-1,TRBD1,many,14,CASSLAGTETEAFF,TGCGCCAGCAGCTTGGCCGGGACAGAGACTGAAGCTTTCTTT